Each of the 2 T cell receptor beta chains below was sequenced from the same sample in a study of shared clonotypes between healthy human individuals. Clones were sequenced by immunoSEQ multiplex PCR, and TCRdb holds only the in-frame ones, with some missing. The table lists 300,000 to 400,000 clones, approximately 79% of them singletons. The sample was memory CD4+ T cells sorted from blood. Documented subset: CD45RA-negative fraction. The receptors stem from a man aged 25 to 40 in good health.

The rearrangement joins TRBV5-8 to TRBJ2-7, with 7 bases fitting TRBD2. The CDR3 is 15 residues long. After removal of 6 bases from V and 1 base from J, the junction contained 10 bases not matched to a gene. Per germline, CDR1 SGHTS and CDR2 YDEGEE. For the CDR3, the DNA is TGTGCCAGCACCCCGCCGGGAGGACGGTCCTACGAGCAGTACTTC. This encodes CASTPPGGRSYEQYF. Drawing the rest from reference TRBV5-8 and TRBJ2-7, the complete variable domain is EAGVTQSPTHLIKTRGQQATLRCSPISGHTSVYWYQQALGLGLQFLLWYDEGEERNRGNFPPRFSGRQFPNYSSELNVNALELEDSALYLCASTPPGGRSYEQYFGPGTRLTVT.

The V gene is TRBV7-9, the J gene TRBJ2-7, with 11 bases fitting TRBD2. The V and J ends lost 4 bases and 3 bases, in that order; junction bases with no gene match: 8. The CDR3 loop spans 16 amino acids. Germline lookup yields CDR1 SEHNR and CDR2 FQNEAQ (reference sequence). The CDR3 region is CASSSLAGGGFYEQYF. The CDR3 DNA reads as TGTGCCAGCAGCTCGCTAGCGGGAGGCGGGTTCTACGAGCAGTACTTC.